Included here is one T cell receptor beta chain sequence, with context. What it binds is unknown. Germline assignment: CDR1 LNHDA and CDR2 SQIVND (reference sequence). The germline V and J ends were trimmed by 6 bases and 5 bases, with 13 bases remaining between them. The CDR3 has 13 residues. This entry belongs to a study of T cells in Graves' hyperthyroidism and ophthalmopathy. Broader study findings: Clonotypes that were expanded in thyroid above 0.001 mostly appeared in blood too.

Using RNA transcripts as the source, TCR beta CDR3 regions were amplified. The primer set for the first-round RT-PCR of the TCR CDR3 was HTBI. MiXCR, run by TCRdb on the multiplex PCR reads, gives a single entry per CDR3 protein. The profile shows roughly 500,000 distinct CDR3 sequences, approximately 15% of them singletons. Each 10 ml fresh peripheral blood draw supplied the PBMCs. The chain joins TRBV19 to TRBJ1-1; D is undetermined. The sequence was collected from a woman in her 30s with Graves' hyperthyroidism that later progressed to Graves' ophthalmopathy. The sequencing sample was made of blood. This chain's CDR3 is CASRASGLTEAFF. DNA of the CDR3: TGTGCCAGTAGGGCATCTGGGTTAACTGAAGCTTTCTTT.